This T cell receptor (beta chain) was sequenced during a study of blood T cell repertoires in COVID-19 (dated by TCRdb to the early 2020s). The study in broad terms: Samples covering the acute and convalescent phases of COVID-19 were provided by collaborators in the United States, Italy and Spain. The prospective study material was composed of cDNA or gDNA derived from T cells, B-cell-depleted T cells, or PBMCs. Deeply sampled blood TCRbeta repertoires from subjects exposed to, actively infected with, or recovered from COVID-19 were included in the dataset. A freely available public database, intended as a resource for researchers studying the immune response to SARS-CoV-2, is where the repertoires were released. Samples were obtained from the ongoing ImmuneRACE study (first 160 participants) and from over 1,000 subjects provided by 6 global collaborators. A de-identified subject ID, COVID-19 status, age in years and sex were almost always included in the sample metadata. Where HLA class I and class II types were available, the types were taken from metadata supplied by the sample provider, not from assay-based typing. The investigation overall reported the following: How much clinical and demographic metadata was included differed by source and by participant, and the metadata was provided uncurated.

Enrolling through a virtual design, the prospective study's participants ranged in age from roughly 18 to 89 years and lived across 24 United States geographic areas. Cohort assignment in the prospective study relied on participant-reported clinical history from a screening survey and a study questionnaire. Exposed participants had been in contact with someone with a PCR-confirmed or clinician-diagnosed COVID-19 case within 2 weeks of study entry. In the prospective study, whole blood, serum and a nasopharyngeal or oropharyngeal swab were collected from each participant by mobile phlebotomists. Over a roughly two-month period, participants in the prospective study had the option of providing additional blood draws and questionnaires. Prospective study blood samples were shipped either frozen or at room temperature before DNA extraction. TCRbeta CDR3 regions were amplified from genomic DNA by means of the immunoSEQ Assay, a bias-controlled multiplex PCR. As for the original processing: The number of nucleated cells in each sample was estimated from the amplification of reference gene primers within the assay. To quantify the absolute abundance of each unique TCRbeta CDR3 rearrangement, sequence reads were collapsed and filtered. For each sample, productive Simpson clonality was calculated as the square root of Simpson's diversity index across productive rearrangements. In its TCRdb copy, this immuneACCESS table keeps in-frame sequences only and misses some clones. Where compared with another copy, unresolved V genes explain less than half of these, and the others have no known cause. V, J and clone size are those of that table, while D and trimming were read from the DNA. The sample table records 300,000 to 400,000 clones; approximately 90% of these occur just once. The top ten clonotypes cover roughly 3.9% of the sample.

Points on this clone: Its antigen remains undetermined. Nothing much larger sits one base from this clone, and base qualities are not available.

For CDR1 and CDR2, the germline V gene lists LGHNA and YSLEER. Trimming accounts for 3 bases at V and 5 bases at J, while the number of junction bases matched to no gene is 3. Inclusive of the bounding cysteine and phenylalanine, the CDR3 is 15 residues long. Only CDR3 DNA remains: 45 bases, in frame from the first base. This clonotype originated in a woman aged 25 to 45 who had been exposed to COVID-19. The chain was built from TRBV4-3 and TRBJ2-7; 14 junctional bases match TRBD2. The sequenced sample was PBMCs or T cells enriched from blood (not recorded which). The nucleotide sequence reads TGCGCCAGCAGCCAGACTAGCGGGGGGGCCGACGAGCAGTACTTC. Its protein product is CASSQTSGGADEQYF.